This TCR beta chain was sequenced for a study of T cells after yellow fever vaccination. Points from the study as a whole: Clones that expanded after primary vaccination mostly reappeared after the booster (approximately 96% CD4, approximately 85% CD8).

Ten or more counts support this clonotype. Its antigen is unknown. The 5'RACE template-switching step produced TCR cDNA and added a universal primer site and UMIs. TCRdb independently ran MiXCR on the 5' RACE reads; one entry per CDR3 protein. The sample carries more than 110,000 distinct CDR3 sequences, approximately 6.6% recorded once. CDR1 is SGHRS and CDR2 is YFSETQ in the germline V gene. The V gene end was trimmed by 4 bases and the J gene end by 4 bases; junction bases not matched to a gene: 11. This CDR3 is built from 17 residues. Sequenced material: CD4+ T cells sorted from PBMCs, taken 10 days after the yellow fever booster vaccination. The receptor was isolated from a man aged 30 to 45 who received the YFV17D yellow fever vaccine. The chain joins TRBV5-1 to TRBJ2-2; 9 bases line up with TRBD2. The CDR3 region is CASSPLAGLVGTGELFF. The CDR3, as DNA: TGCGCCAGCAGCCCGCTAGCGGGATTGGTTGGCACCGGGGAGCTGTTTTTT.